This T cell receptor (beta chain) stems from a study of blood T cell repertoires in COVID-19. Germline values: CDR1 MNHEY, CDR2 SVGAGI. J was trimmed by 7 bases and V by 6 bases; bases with no gene match: 9. The CDR3 runs to 15 residues. Only in-frame clones appear in the TCRdb table, and some are missing; sequencing was by immunoSEQ multiplex PCR. Of 110,000 or so clones listed, more than 80% are singletons. The sample was peripheral blood. J is TRBJ1-6 and V is TRBV6-5, with 7 bases identical to TRBD1. This TCR derives from a woman in her 50s with acute or convalescent COVID-19. CDR3: CASRAPGQSNSPLHF. In DNA, the CDR3 is TGTGCCAGCAGAGCGCCGGGACAGTCGAATTCACCCCTCCACTTT.